This TCR beta chain was recovered during a study of OX40 agonist ivuxolimab in advanced cancers. Points from the study as a whole: No determination was made of the antigen specificity of the expanded peripheral T cells. Some nonresponders additionally presented with little normalized T-cell clonal expansion.

Sequencing used immunoSEQ multiplex PCR; TCRdb keeps in-frame clones, though not all of them. The sample has under 90,000 clones, around 86% seen once. Autoimmune disease history or systemic immunosuppression meant exclusion. On cycle 4 day 1 and cycle 7 day 1, as well as at baseline, blood was sampled. Details on this clone: What it binds is not known.

CDR1 SEHNR and CDR2 FQNEAQ come from the germline V gene (reference sequence). The CDR3 extends over 14 amino acids. V lost 1 base and J lost 8; bases outside the gene matches: 4. This specimen was CD4+ or CD8+ T cells sorted from blood, taken in a trial of the OX40 agonist ivuxolimab. The chain recombines TRBV7-9 with TRBJ1-4; TRBD1 matches 7 bases. This clonotype was sampled from an adult with an advanced solid tumor such as melanoma, head and neck, liver or kidney cancer. CDR3 in DNA: TGTGCCAGCAGCTTAGACAGGGGTCGGGAAAAACTGTTTTTT. Amino acids: CASSLDRGREKLFF.